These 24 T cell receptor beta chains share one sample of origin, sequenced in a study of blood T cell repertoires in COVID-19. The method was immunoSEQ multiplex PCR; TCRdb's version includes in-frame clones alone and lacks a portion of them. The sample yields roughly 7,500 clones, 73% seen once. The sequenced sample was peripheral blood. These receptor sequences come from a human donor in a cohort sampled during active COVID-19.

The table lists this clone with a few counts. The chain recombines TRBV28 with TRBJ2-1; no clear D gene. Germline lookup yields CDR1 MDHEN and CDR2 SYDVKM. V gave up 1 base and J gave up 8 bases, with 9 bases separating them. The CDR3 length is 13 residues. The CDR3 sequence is CASSLYGLDEQFF. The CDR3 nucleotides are TGTGCCAGCAGTTTATACGGTCTAGATGAGCAGTTCTTC.

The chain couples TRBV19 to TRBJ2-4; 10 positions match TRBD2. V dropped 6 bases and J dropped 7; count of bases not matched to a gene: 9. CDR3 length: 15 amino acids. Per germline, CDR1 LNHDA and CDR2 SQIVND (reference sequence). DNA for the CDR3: TGTGCCAGTAGGACCGTAGCGGGAGGTCGGAACATTCAGTACTTC. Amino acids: CASRTVAGGRNIQYF.

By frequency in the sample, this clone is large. This CDR3 is CASSQGQGAEETYF. The CDR3, as DNA: TGCGCCAGCAGCCAAGGACAGGGGGCTGAAGAAACGTACTTC. V gene TRBV4-1 combines with J gene TRBJ2-7; 10 positions agree with TRBD1. There are 14 residues in the CDR3. Per germline, CDR1 MGHRA and CDR2 YSYEKL. V lost 1 base and J lost 12; bases outside the gene matches: 9.

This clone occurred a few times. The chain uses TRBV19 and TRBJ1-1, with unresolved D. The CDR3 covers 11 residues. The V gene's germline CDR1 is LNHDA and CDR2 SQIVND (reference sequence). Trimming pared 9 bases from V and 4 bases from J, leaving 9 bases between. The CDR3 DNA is TGTGCCAGCCTTAGAGGCACTGAAGCTTTCTTT. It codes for CASLRGTEAFF. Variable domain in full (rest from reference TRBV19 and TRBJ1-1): DGGITQSPKYLFRKEGQNVTLSCEQNLNHDAMYWYRQDPGQGLRLIYYSQIVNDFQKGDIAEGYSVSREKKESFPLTVTSAQKNPTAFYLCASLRGTEAFFGQGTRLTVV.

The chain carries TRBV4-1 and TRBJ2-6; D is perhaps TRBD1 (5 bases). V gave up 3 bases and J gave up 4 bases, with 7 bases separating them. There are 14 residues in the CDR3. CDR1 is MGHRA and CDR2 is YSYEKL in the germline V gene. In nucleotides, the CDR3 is TGCGCCAGCAGCCACAGGGTCGGGGCCAACGTCCTGACTTTC. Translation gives CASSHRVGANVLTF.

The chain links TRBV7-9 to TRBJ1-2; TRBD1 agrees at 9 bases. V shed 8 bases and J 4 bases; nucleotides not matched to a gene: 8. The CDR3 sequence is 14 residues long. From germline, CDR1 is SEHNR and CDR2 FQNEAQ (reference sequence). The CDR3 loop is CASWGDRASYGYTF. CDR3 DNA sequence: TGTGCCAGCTGGGGGGACAGGGCAAGCTATGGCTACACCTTC.

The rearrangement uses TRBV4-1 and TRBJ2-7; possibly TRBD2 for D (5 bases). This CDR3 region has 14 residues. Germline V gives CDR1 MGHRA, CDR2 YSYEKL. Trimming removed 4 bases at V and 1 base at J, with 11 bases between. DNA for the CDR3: TGCGCCAGCAGCCCCGGACTGAGTTCCTACGAGCAGTACTTC. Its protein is CASSPGLSSYEQYF.

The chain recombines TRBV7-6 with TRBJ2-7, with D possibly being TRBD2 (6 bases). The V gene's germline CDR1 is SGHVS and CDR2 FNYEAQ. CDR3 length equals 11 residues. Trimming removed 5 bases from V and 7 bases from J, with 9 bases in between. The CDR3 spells CASSPGGEQYF. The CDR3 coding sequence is TGTGCCAGCAGCCCCGGAGGGGAGCAGTACTTC.

CDR3 nucleotide sequence: TGTGCCAGCAGCCTGATCCCGGGCACGGGGAATGAGCAGTTCTTC. This sequence encodes CASSLIPGTGNEQFF. The V and J genes are TRBV14 and TRBJ2-1; possible D gene TRBD2, 5 bases. The CDR3 runs 15 residues. CDR1 and CDR2 from the germline V gene are SGHDN and FVKESK. The V end lost 4 bases, the J end lost 7 bases, and 17 bases lay between the germline ends. Filled out from reference TRBV14 and TRBJ2-1, the complete variable domain reads EAGVTQFPSHSVIEKGQTVTLRCDPISGHDNLYWYRRVMGKEIKFLLHFVKESKQDESGMPNNRFLAERTGGTYSTLKVQPAELEDSGVYFCASSLIPGTGNEQFFGPGTRLTVL.

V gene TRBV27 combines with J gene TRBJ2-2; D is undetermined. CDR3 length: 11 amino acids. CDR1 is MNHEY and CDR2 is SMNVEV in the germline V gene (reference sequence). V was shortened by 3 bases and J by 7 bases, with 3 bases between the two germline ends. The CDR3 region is CASSFGGELFF. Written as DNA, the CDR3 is TGTGCCAGCAGTTTCGGCGGGGAGCTGTTTTTT.

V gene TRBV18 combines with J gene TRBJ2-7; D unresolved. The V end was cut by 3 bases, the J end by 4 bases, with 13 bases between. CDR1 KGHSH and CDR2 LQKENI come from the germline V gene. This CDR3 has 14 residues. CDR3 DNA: TGTGCCAGCTCACCTCCTGCGAGCGATTACGAGCAGTACTTC. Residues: CASSPPASDYEQYF.

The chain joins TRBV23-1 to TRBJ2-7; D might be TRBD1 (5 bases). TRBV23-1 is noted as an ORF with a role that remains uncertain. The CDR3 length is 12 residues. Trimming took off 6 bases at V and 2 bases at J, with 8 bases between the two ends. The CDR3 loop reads CASSRVAYEQYF. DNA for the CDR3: TGCGCCAGCAGCAGGGTCGCCTACGAGCAGTACTTC.

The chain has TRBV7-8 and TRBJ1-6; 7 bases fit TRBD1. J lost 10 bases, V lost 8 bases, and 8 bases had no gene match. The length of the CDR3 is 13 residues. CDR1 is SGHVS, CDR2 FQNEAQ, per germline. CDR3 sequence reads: CASAPPGGSPLHF. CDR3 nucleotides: TGTGCCAGCGCTCCCCCAGGGGGATCACCCCTCCACTTT.

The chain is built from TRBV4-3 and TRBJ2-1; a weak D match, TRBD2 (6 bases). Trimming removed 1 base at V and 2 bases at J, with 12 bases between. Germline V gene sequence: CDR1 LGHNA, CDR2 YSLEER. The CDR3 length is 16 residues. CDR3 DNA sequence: TGCGCCAGCAGCCAAGTCGGGGGAGTTGCCTACAATGAGCAGTTCTTC. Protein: CASSQVGGVAYNEQFF.

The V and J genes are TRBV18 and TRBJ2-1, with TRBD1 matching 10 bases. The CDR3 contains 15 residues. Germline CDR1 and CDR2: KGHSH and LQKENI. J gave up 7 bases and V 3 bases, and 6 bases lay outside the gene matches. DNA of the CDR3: TGTGCCAGCTCACCTAGACAGGGGGCTGGTAATGAGCAGTTCTTC. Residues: CASSPRQGAGNEQFF. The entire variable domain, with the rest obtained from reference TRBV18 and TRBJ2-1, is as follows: NAGVMQNPRHLVRRRGQEARLRCSPMKGHSHVYWYRQLPEEGLKFMVYLQKENIIDESGMPKERFSAEFPKEGPSILRIQQVVRGDSAAYFCASSPRQGAGNEQFFGPGTRLTVL.

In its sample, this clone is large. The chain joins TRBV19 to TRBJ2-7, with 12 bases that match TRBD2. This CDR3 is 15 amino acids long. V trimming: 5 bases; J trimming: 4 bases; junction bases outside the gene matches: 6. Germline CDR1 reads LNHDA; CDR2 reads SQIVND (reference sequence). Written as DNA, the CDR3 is TGTGCCAGTAGTCCCCTAGCGGGAGGGGAGTACGAGCAGTACTTC. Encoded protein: CASSPLAGGEYEQYF.

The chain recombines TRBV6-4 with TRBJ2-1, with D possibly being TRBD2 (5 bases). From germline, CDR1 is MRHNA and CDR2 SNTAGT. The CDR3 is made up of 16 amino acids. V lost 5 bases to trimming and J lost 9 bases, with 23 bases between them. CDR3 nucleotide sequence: TGTGCCAGCAGTAGGGCAGAGAGGGAACTACACGGTGAGCAGTTCTTC. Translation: CASSRAERELHGEQFF.

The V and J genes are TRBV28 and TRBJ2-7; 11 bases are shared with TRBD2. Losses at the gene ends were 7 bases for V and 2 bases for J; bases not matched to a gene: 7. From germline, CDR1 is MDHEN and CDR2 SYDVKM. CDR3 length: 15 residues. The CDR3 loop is CASIATSGATYEQYF. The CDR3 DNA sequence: TGTGCCAGCATTGCGACTAGCGGGGCAACCTACGAGCAGTACTTC.

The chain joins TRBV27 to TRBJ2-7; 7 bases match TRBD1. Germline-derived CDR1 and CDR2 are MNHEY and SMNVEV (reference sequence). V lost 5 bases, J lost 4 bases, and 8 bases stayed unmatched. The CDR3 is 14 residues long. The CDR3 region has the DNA TGTGCCAGCAGTCCCACAGGGGTGGGGTACGAGCAGTACTTC. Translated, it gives CASSPTGVGYEQYF.

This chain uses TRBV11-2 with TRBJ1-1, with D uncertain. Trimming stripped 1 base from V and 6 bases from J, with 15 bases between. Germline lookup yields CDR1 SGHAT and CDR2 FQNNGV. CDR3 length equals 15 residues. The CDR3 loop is CASSLGPGYVAEAFF. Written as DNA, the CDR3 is TGTGCCAGCAGCTTAGGGCCAGGCTACGTCGCTGAAGCTTTCTTT.

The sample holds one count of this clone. The CDR3 spells CASSYWTGYGYTF. The CDR3 bases are TGTGCCAGCAGCTACTGGACAGGCTATGGCTACACCTTC. The chain combines TRBV7-3 with TRBJ1-2; TRBD1 matches at 7 bases. There are 13 residues in the CDR3. CDR1 SGHTA and CDR2 FQGTGA come from the germline V gene. Trimming cost V 4 bases and J 4 bases; bases outside gene matches: 3.

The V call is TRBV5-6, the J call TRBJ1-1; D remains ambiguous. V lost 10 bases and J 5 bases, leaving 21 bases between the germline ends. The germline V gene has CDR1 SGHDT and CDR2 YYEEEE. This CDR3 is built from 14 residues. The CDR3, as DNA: TGTGCCTCTCGGGCCCGGGGTTTAGGGACTGAAGCTTTCTTT. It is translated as CASRARGLGTEAFF.

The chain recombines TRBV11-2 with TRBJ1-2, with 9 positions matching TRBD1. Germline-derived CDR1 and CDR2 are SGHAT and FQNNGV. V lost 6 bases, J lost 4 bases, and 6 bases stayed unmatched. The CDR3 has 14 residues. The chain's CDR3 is CASREPGQGYGYTF. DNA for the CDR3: TGTGCCAGCAGGGAACCGGGACAGGGCTATGGCTACACCTTC. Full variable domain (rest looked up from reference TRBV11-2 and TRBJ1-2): EAGVAQSPRYKIIEKRQSVAFWCNPISGHATLYWYQQILGQGPKLLIQFQNNGVVDDSQLPKDRFSAERLKGVDSTLKIQPAKLEDSAVYLCASREPGQGYGYTFGSGTRLTVV.

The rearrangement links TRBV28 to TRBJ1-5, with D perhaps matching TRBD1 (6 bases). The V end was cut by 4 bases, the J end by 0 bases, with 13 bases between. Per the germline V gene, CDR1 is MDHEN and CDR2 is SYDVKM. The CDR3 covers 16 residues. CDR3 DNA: TGTGCCAGCAGTTCTCCGGGGGGCGGTAGCAATCAGCCCCAGCATTTT. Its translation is CASSSPGGGSNQPQHF.